This entry lists 10 T cell receptor beta chains sequenced from one sample in a study of blood T cell repertoires in COVID-19. Clones were read by immunoSEQ multiplex PCR, and TCRdb kept only the in-frame ones, dropping some. The sample has some 20,000 clones; around nine tenths are singletons. Sequences were obtained from peripheral blood. These receptors all come from a human donor with active COVID-19. The donor label of this sample is uncertain.

The chain links TRBV19 to TRBJ2-7; 11 bases match TRBD2. Per germline, CDR1 LNHDA and CDR2 SQIVND (reference sequence). The length of the CDR3 is 16 residues. Losses at the gene ends were 3 bases for V and 3 bases for J; bases not matched to a gene: 7. The CDR3 coding sequence is TGTGCCAGTAGTATGGGCACTAGCGGGAGCGTCTACGAGCAGTACTTC. It is translated as CASSMGTSGSVYEQYF. The full variable domain, completed using reference TRBV19 and TRBJ2-7, is DGGITQSPKYLFRKEGQNVTLSCEQNLNHDAMYWYRQDPGQGLRLIYYSQIVNDFQKGDIAEGYSVSREKKESFPLTVTSAQKNPTAFYLCASSMGTSGSVYEQYFGPGTRLTVT.

The gene calls are TRBV12-3 or TRBV12-4 and TRBJ2-5; TRBD2 is a possible D gene (6 bases). V lost 6 bases and J lost 2, with 10 bases in between. The CDR3 has 13 residues. For the CDR3, the DNA is TGTGCCAGCAGCTATAGCGGACAAGAGACCCAGTACTTC. This sequence encodes CASSYSGQETQYF.

V is TRBV6-5 and J is TRBJ2-3; D unresolved. V lost 0 bases to trimming and J lost 6 bases, with 13 bases between them. Looked up from germline, CDR1 is MNHEY and CDR2 is SVGAGI. There are 15 residues in the CDR3. This CDR3 reads CASSYSETQTDTQYF. CDR3 coding DNA: TGTGCCAGCAGTTACTCGGAGACCCAGACGGATACGCAGTATTTT.

The rearrangement links TRBV19 to TRBJ1-1, with D maybe TRBD1 (5 bases). Trimming took 8 bases from V and 4 from J, leaving 11 bases between them. The CDR3 is 12 residues long. The germline gives CDR1 LNHDA, CDR2 SQIVND (reference sequence). CDR3 loop: CASGHRPTEAFF. CDR3 DNA: TGTGCCAGTGGACATAGACCCACTGAAGCTTTCTTT.

This rearrangement joins TRBV28 to TRBJ2-1, with D perhaps TRBD2 (6 bases). The germline V gene encodes CDR1 MDHEN and CDR2 SYDVKM. Trimming pared 7 bases from V and 15 bases from J, leaving 16 bases between. This CDR3 comprises 11 residues. The DNA for the CDR3 is TGTGCCAGCAAGGGCGGGATTAGGGCGTTCTTC. This sequence encodes CASKGGIRAFF.

The V and J genes are TRBV4-2 and TRBJ2-5; D possibly corresponds to TRBD1 (6 bases). The CDR3 runs 13 residues. Germline assignment: CDR1 LGHNA and CDR2 YNFKEQ. The V and J ends lost 4 bases and 5 bases respectively, with 11 bases between them. This CDR3 reads CASSPTRGETQYF. The CDR3 region has the DNA TGTGCCAGCAGCCCTACTAGGGGGGAGACCCAGTACTTC.

This chain joins TRBV6-5 and TRBJ1-3; TRBD1 matches at 8 bases. The CDR3 runs to 14 residues. The ends lost 7 bases at V and 2 bases at J; junction bases unmatched: 4. The germline V gene has CDR1 MNHEY and CDR2 SVGAGI. The CDR3 is CASNLDRAGNTIYF. CDR3 DNA sequence: TGTGCCAGCAACCTGGACAGGGCTGGAAACACCATATATTTT.

Comment on this clone: One end of the junction fails to match germline, which may point to a read error. The chain links TRBV9 to TRBJ2-7, with a weak D call TRBD1 (5 bases). Germline V gene data show CDR1 as SGDLS and CDR2 as YYNGEE. The CDR3 consists of 15 residues. CDR3 coding DNA: TGTACCAGCAGCGTAACCCCGACAGAAAACTACGAGCAGTACTTC. This encodes CTSSVTPTENYEQYF.

The chain joins TRBV14 to TRBJ2-1, with TRBD2 as a possible D gene (5 bases). V gave up 9 bases and J gave up 6 bases, with 12 bases separating them. The CDR3 has 12 residues. Germline V lookup: CDR1 SGHDN, CDR2 FVKESK. For the CDR3, the DNA is TGTGCCAGTCGGGAAAATAGCAATGAGCAGTTCTTC. This codes for CASRENSNEQFF.

The chain carries TRBV19 and TRBJ2-2; D is undetermined. Trimming removed 3 bases at V and 0 bases at J, with 5 bases between. Germline-derived CDR1 and CDR2 are LNHDA and SQIVND (reference sequence). This CDR3 has 14 residues. The CDR3 protein is CASSMGPNTGELFF. CDR3 coding DNA: TGTGCCAGTAGTATGGGCCCGAACACCGGGGAGCTGTTTTTT.